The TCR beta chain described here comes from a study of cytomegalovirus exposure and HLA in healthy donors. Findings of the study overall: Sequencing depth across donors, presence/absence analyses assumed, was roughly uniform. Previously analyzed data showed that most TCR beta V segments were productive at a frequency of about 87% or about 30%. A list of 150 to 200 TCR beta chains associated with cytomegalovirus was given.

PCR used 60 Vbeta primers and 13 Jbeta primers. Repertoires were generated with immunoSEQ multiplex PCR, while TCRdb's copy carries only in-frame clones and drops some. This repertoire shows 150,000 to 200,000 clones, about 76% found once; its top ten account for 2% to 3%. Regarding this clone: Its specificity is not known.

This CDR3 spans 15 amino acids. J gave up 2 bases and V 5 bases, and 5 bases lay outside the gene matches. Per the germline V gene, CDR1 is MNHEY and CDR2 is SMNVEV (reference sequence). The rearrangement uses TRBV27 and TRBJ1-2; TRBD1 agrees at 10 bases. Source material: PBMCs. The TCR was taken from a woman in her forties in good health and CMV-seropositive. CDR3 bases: TGTGCCAGCAGTCCAGGACAGGGGGTCAACTATGGCTACACCTTC. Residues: CASSPGQGVNYGYTF.